Following are 32 T cell receptor beta chains from one sample sequenced in a study of blood T cell repertoires in COVID-19. Assay: immunoSEQ multiplex PCR; the TCRdb copy retains only in-frame clones and omits some. This sample has 240,000 or so clones, with about 82% found just once. Material for sequencing was peripheral blood. All receptors come from a man older than 75 with acute or convalescent COVID-19.

The gene calls are TRBV7-2 and TRBJ2-3; 9 bases line up with TRBD2. CDR3 size: 17 residues. The trim removed 2 bases at V and 4 bases at J, leaving 10 bases unmatched. The germline gives CDR1 SGHTA, CDR2 FQGNSA. CDR3 sequence (DNA): TGTGCCAGCAGCTTAAGGTTCAGCGGGGGGAGGGCAGATACGCAGTATTTT. The encoded protein is CASSLRFSGGRADTQYF.

V usage is TRBV2 and J usage is TRBJ1-5; 8 bases fit TRBD1. Germline V gene sequence: CDR1 SNHLY, CDR2 FYNNEI. CDR3 length: 14 amino acids. V shed 4 bases and J 4 bases; nucleotides not matched to a gene: 3. The CDR3 reads CASSVRTGNQPQHF. Here the CDR3 DNA reads TGTGCCAGCAGTGTTCGGACAGGGAATCAGCCCCAGCATTTT.

This sequence joins TRBV19 and TRBJ2-5; 10 bases match TRBD1. The CDR3 is made up of 14 amino acids. V lost 4 bases, J lost 4 bases, and 3 bases stayed unmatched. The germline gives CDR1 LNHDA, CDR2 SQIVND (reference sequence). CDR3 sequence (DNA): TGTGCCAGTAGTAGTGACAGGGGGCGAGAGACCCAGTACTTC. Translated, it gives CASSSDRGRETQYF. Complete variable domain (other parts from reference TRBV19 and TRBJ2-5): DGGITQSPKYLFRKEGQNVTLSCEQNLNHDAMYWYRQDPGQGLRLIYYSQIVNDFQKGDIAEGYSVSREKKESFPLTVTSAQKNPTAFYLCASSSDRGRETQYFGPGTRLLVL.

The CDR3 is CASSPDTNYEQYF. CDR3 in DNA: TGTGCCAGCAGCCCGGACACCAACTACGAGCAGTACTTC. V is TRBV5-4 and J is TRBJ2-7; D is perhaps TRBD1 (5 bases). The germline V gene has CDR1 SGHNT and CDR2 YYREEE (reference sequence). Trimming stripped 4 bases from V and 3 bases from J, with 11 bases between. CDR3 size: 13 residues.

J is TRBJ2-3 and V is TRBV4-1; a weak D match, TRBD2 (7 bases). V shed 0 bases and J shed 1 base, with 11 bases lying between them. The CDR3 extends over 16 amino acids. In germline, CDR1 is MGHRA, CDR2 YSYEKL. In DNA form, the CDR3 reads TGCGCCAGCAGCCAAGAAGGGGGGGCCGGCACAGATACGCAGTATTTT. It codes for CASSQEGGAGTDTQYF.

The V gene is TRBV6-4, the J gene TRBJ1-5; maybe TRBD1 (5 bases). This CDR3 is built from 15 residues. V was shortened by 0 bases and J by 3 bases, with 9 bases between the two germline ends. Germline CDR1 reads MRHNA; CDR2 reads SNTAGT. CDR3 amino acids: CASSDSGGINQPQHF. CDR3 coding DNA: TGTGCCAGCAGTGACTCGGGGGGTATCAATCAGCCCCAGCATTTT.

This chain links TRBV27 with TRBJ1-1, with D tentatively TRBD1 (6 bases). Per germline, CDR1 MNHEY and CDR2 SMNVEV (reference sequence). Trimming took 4 bases from V and 9 from J, leaving 18 bases between them. The CDR3 has 14 residues. Written as DNA, the CDR3 is TGTGCCAGCAGTTCGCCTCTAGGGGGGGCCCAAGCTTTCTTT. Translated, it gives CASSSPLGGAQAFF.

The chain carries TRBV5-1 and TRBJ2-7; 9 bases are shared with TRBD2. CDR3 size: 15 residues. With V trimmed by 5 bases and J by 3 bases, 9 bases remained unmatched. The germline gives CDR1 SGHRS, CDR2 YFSETQ. Here the CDR3 reads CASRVREGLNYEQYF. CDR3 in DNA: TGCGCCAGCAGGGTGCGGGAGGGCCTCAACTACGAGCAGTACTTC.

This clone was found a few times. V is TRBV5-1 and J is TRBJ2-5; a possible D gene is TRBD2 (5 bases). The length of the CDR3 is 13 residues. V shed 5 bases and J shed 4 bases, with 12 bases lying between them. Germline CDR1 and CDR2: SGHRS and YFSETQ. This CDR3 reads CASSEGSVETQYF. Written as DNA, the CDR3 is TGCGCCAGCAGTGAAGGTAGCGTAGAGACCCAGTACTTC.

This chain joins TRBV18 and TRBJ1-5; D not resolved. The CDR3 totals 16 residues. Germline V gives CDR1 KGHSH, CDR2 LQKENI. Trimming shortened V by 1 base and J by 0 bases, and 10 bases separated the two germline ends. CDR3 in amino acids: CASSPQSVYSNQPQHF. CDR3 in DNA: TGTGCCAGCTCACCACAGTCGGTATATAGCAATCAGCCCCAGCATTTT.

Concerning this clone itself: Other DNA sequences in the same sample also yield this CDR3. The genes are TRBV18 and TRBJ1-5; TRBD1 aligns across 9 bases. The CDR3 totals 15 residues. Trimming cost V 2 bases and J 4 bases; bases outside gene matches: 3. In germline, CDR1 is KGHSH, CDR2 LQKENI. The CDR3 DNA sequence: TGTGCCAGCTCACCAAGCGGGACAGGGAATCAGCCCCAGCATTTT. It specifies CASSPSGTGNQPQHF. The full variable domain, with the rest looked up from reference TRBV18 and TRBJ1-5, is NAGVMQNPRHLVRRRGQEARLRCSPMKGHSHVYWYRQLPEEGLKFMVYLQKENIIDESGMPKERFSAEFPKEGPSILRIQQVVRGDSAAYFCASSPSGTGNQPQHFGDGTRLSIL.

This clone showed up just once. The chain recombines TRBV11-3 with TRBJ1-1; D remains ambiguous. The germline CDR1 and CDR2 sequences are SGHNT and YENEEA. V dropped 3 bases and J dropped 3 bases, with 8 bases sitting between them. This CDR3 region has 13 residues. The CDR3 DNA sequence: TGTGCCAGCAGCTTTGGCGGCGACACTGAAGCTTTCTTT. This sequence encodes CASSFGGDTEAFF.

J is TRBJ2-7 and V is TRBV6-6; unclear D gene. This CDR3 is built from 14 residues. With 4 bases removed from V and 4 bases from J, the gap between germline ends came to 14 bases. Germline lookup yields CDR1 MNHNY and CDR2 SVGAGI (reference sequence). The CDR3 spells CASSLPLVGYEQYF. CDR3 nucleotide sequence: TGTGCCAGCAGTTTACCCCTAGTAGGTTACGAGCAGTACTTC.

The rearrangement links TRBV29-1 to TRBJ2-6; the match to TRBD2 covers 9 bases. V shed 5 bases, J shed 0 bases, and the junction held 11 bases outside the gene matches. The CDR3 runs to 18 residues. Germline V gene data show CDR1 as SQVTM and CDR2 as ANQGSEA. This chain's CDR3 is CSVRGGDSDSSGANVLTF. CDR3 DNA: TGCAGCGTTCGCGGGGGGGACAGTGACAGCTCTGGGGCCAACGTCCTGACTTTC.

The V gene is TRBV7-2, the J gene TRBJ2-5; 13 bases align to TRBD2. The length of the CDR3 is 18 residues. J gave up 4 bases and V 5 bases, and 13 bases lay outside the gene matches. The V gene's germline CDR1 is SGHTA and CDR2 FQGNSA. In DNA form, the CDR3 reads TGTGCCAGCAGCCAACCCCGGACTAGCGGGGGACAAGGAGAGACCCAGTACTTC. Translated: CASSQPRTSGGQGETQYF.

V gene TRBV29-1 combines with J gene TRBJ2-5; 9 bases align to TRBD2. The CDR3 runs to 13 residues. Germline V gene lookup returns CDR1 SQVTM and CDR2 ANQGSEA. With 4 bases clipped from V and 7 bases from J, the junction kept 7 bases outside the gene matches. The CDR3 DNA reads as TGCAGCGTTGTCTGGACTAGCGTGGGGACCCAGTACTTC. Translating it yields CSVVWTSVGTQYF.

V is TRBV2 and J is TRBJ2-3, with 8 bases lining up with TRBD1. Germline values: CDR1 SNHLY, CDR2 FYNNEI. This CDR3 is built from 13 residues. The junction had 0 bases not matched to a gene; V was cut back by 1 base and J by 6 bases. The CDR3 coding sequence is TGTGCCAGCAGTGAAGACAGGGGGGATACGCAGTATTTT. As protein: CASSEDRGDTQYF.

V gene TRBV28 combines with J gene TRBJ1-2, with D possibly TRBD1 on 6 matching bases. The V gene's germline CDR1 is MDHEN and CDR2 SYDVKM. The V gene lost 7 bases and the J gene lost 5 bases, with 17 bases spanning the gap. The length of the CDR3 is 14 residues. The CDR3 region is CASMGGGTTYGYTF. DNA for the CDR3: TGTGCCAGCATGGGGGGAGGGACAACTTATGGCTACACCTTC.

This chain links TRBV24-1 with TRBJ2-7; 7 nucleotides match TRBD1. This CDR3 is 12 amino acids long. The V gene end was trimmed by 2 bases and the J gene end by 13 bases; junction bases not matched to a gene: 7. The germline V gene encodes CDR1 KGHDR and CDR2 SFDVKD. The CDR3: CATSDSPGQAYF. CDR3 nucleotide sequence: TGTGCCACCAGTGATTCACCCGGACAGGCCTACTTC.

This clone was recorded once. This rearrangement joins TRBV5-1 to TRBJ2-1; TRBD2 aligns across 10 bases. CDR1 is SGHRS, CDR2 YFSETQ, per germline. V lost 4 bases, J lost 4 bases, and 8 bases stayed unmatched. There are 16 residues in the CDR3. The CDR3 DNA is TGCGCCAGCAGCCCCAAGACTAGCGGGCCTTACAATGAGCAGTTCTTC. It encodes CASSPKTSGPYNEQFF.

The chain links TRBV6-5 to TRBJ2-3, with D unclear. Germline loops: CDR1 MNHEY, CDR2 SVGAGI. The CDR3 contains 15 residues. Trimming stripped 2 bases from V and 1 base from J, with 10 bases between. The CDR3 protein is CASSYILAGTDTQYF. The CDR3 DNA follows: TGTGCCAGCAGTTACATTTTGGCAGGCACAGATACGCAGTATTTT.

The CDR3 nucleotides are TGTGCCAGCTCATACCCCGGGGGAGCTAATGAAAAACTGTTTTTT. Translating it yields CASSYPGGANEKLFF. The chain is built from TRBV18 and TRBJ1-4; maybe TRBD1 (5 bases). The CDR3 consists of 15 residues. Trimming took off 5 bases at V and 3 bases at J, with 13 bases between the two ends. CDR1 KGHSH and CDR2 LQKENI come from the germline V gene.

The chain uses TRBV19 and TRBJ1-3; D unresolved. CDR1 is LNHDA and CDR2 is SQIVND in the germline V gene (reference sequence). The V gene lost 8 bases and the J gene lost 4 bases, with 21 bases spanning the gap. The CDR3 is 16 amino acids. The CDR3: CASGRSNPGTGNTIYF. The DNA of the CDR3 is TGTGCCAGTGGTCGATCAAATCCAGGAACCGGAAACACCATATATTTT.

This chain joins TRBV6-5 and TRBJ1-6, with D hard to call. The CDR3 consists of 15 residues. Germline V lookup: CDR1 MNHEY, CDR2 SVGAGI. With 5 bases removed from V and 3 bases from J, the gap between germline ends came to 11 bases. The DNA for the CDR3 is TGTGCCAGCAGTACCTCCGGGGTCTATAATTCACCCCTCCACTTT. Its protein is CASSTSGVYNSPLHF.

The CDR3 reads CASSLSTRVETQYF. The CDR3 DNA reads as TGTGCCAGCAGCCTTTCCACTAGGGTAGAGACCCAGTACTTC. V usage is TRBV11-2 and J usage is TRBJ2-5, with D maybe TRBD2 (5 bases). The germline V gene encodes CDR1 SGHAT and CDR2 FQNNGV. Trimming removed 5 bases at V and 4 bases at J, with 14 bases between. The CDR3 loop spans 14 amino acids.

This clone was counted between two and nine times. The V and J genes are TRBV28 and TRBJ2-7; D is undetermined. The V end was cut by 3 bases, the J end by 4 bases, with 7 bases between. The length of the CDR3 is 12 residues. Germline CDR1 is MDHEN and CDR2 is SYDVKM. The CDR3 loop is CASSFRLYEQYF. The CDR3 DNA follows: TGTGCCAGCAGTTTCCGGTTGTACGAGCAGTACTTC.

The V call is TRBV7-3, the J call TRBJ2-3; D possibly corresponds to TRBD2 (5 bases). Germline-derived CDR1 and CDR2 are SGHTA and FQGTGA. The V and J ends lost 5 bases and 6 bases respectively, with 15 bases between them. The CDR3 is made up of 14 amino acids. The CDR3 DNA reads TGTGCCAGCAGCCCTGGGTCTAGCCAGGATACGCAGTATTTT. It yields the protein CASSPGSSQDTQYF.

The chain recombines TRBV5-1 with TRBJ2-5; 8 positions match TRBD2. V dropped 0 bases and J dropped 5; count of bases not matched to a gene: 9. This CDR3 is 16 amino acids long. The germline V gene has CDR1 SGHRS and CDR2 YFSETQ. DNA for the CDR3: TGCGCCAGCAGCTTGGCCCCGGGAGGGCCTGGGGAGACCCAGTACTTC. Translation gives CASSLAPGGPGETQYF.

For this clone: The same CDR3 can be traced to other DNA sequences in this sample. V usage is TRBV5-6 and J usage is TRBJ1-2, with 9 bases identical to TRBD1. Germline V gene lookup returns CDR1 SGHDT and CDR2 YYEEEE. The CDR3 length is 15 residues. V gave up 0 bases and J gave up 5 bases; unmatched junction bases: 5. CDR3 region: CASSLAGTGNYGYTF. CDR3 sequence (DNA): TGTGCCAGCAGCTTGGCCGGGACAGGGAATTATGGCTACACCTTC.

This clone was observed a few times. The chain links TRBV5-5 to TRBJ1-1, with D unresolved. The CDR3 has 14 amino acids. Germline V gives CDR1 SGHKS, CDR2 YYEKEE (reference sequence). Trimming removed 4 bases at V and 0 bases at J, with 10 bases between. For the CDR3, the DNA is TGTGCCAGCAGCCCTAGAGTCGTGAACACTGAAGCTTTCTTT. Translation: CASSPRVVNTEAFF.

J is TRBJ1-2 and V is TRBV5-1; weak D call: TRBD1 (6 bases). Germline CDR1 is SGHRS and CDR2 is YFSETQ. V was pared by 4 bases and J by 1 base, with 11 bases between. The CDR3 has 14 residues. The CDR3 is CASSPGVLNYGYTF. CDR3 nucleotides: TGCGCCAGCAGCCCAGGGGTCCTTAACTATGGCTACACCTTC.

This clone is a singleton in its sample. The chain joins TRBV5-1 to TRBJ2-1, with 10 bases that match TRBD2. V shed 4 bases, J shed 8 bases, and the junction held 9 bases outside the gene matches. Germline CDR1 and CDR2: SGHRS and YFSETQ. This CDR3 spans 15 amino acids. The CDR3 region is CASSPKRGGTDEQFF. As DNA, the CDR3 is TGCGCCAGCAGCCCGAAGCGGGGGGGCACGGATGAGCAGTTCTTC.